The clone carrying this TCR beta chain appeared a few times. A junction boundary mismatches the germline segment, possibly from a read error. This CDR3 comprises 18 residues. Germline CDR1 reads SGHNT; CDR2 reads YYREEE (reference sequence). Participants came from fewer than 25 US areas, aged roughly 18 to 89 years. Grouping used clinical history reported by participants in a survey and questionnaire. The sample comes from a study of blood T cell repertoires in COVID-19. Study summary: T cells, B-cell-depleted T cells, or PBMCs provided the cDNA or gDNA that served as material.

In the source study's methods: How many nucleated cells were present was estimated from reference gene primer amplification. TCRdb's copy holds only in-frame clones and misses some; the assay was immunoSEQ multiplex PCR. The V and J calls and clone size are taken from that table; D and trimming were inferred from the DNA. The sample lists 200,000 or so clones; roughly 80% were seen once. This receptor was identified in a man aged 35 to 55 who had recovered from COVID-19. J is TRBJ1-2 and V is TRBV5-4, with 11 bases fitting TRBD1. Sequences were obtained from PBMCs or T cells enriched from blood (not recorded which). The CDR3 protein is CASNLGGTGGRLTTGYTF. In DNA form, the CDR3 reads TGTGCCAGCAACTTGGGTGGGACAGGGGGGAGGCTAACTACCGGCTACACCTTC. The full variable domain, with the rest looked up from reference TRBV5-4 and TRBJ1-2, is ETGVTQSPTHLIKTRGQQVTLRCSSQSGHNTVSWYQQALGQGPQFIFQYYREEENGRGNFPPRFSGLQFPNYSSELNVNALELDDSALYLCASNLGGTGGRLTTGYTFGSGTRLTVV.